A single sample is the source of the 13 T cell receptor beta chains below, sequenced in a study of cytomegalovirus exposure and HLA in healthy donors. Use of 60 Vbeta and 13 Jbeta primers characterized the PCR. Libraries were prepared by immunoSEQ multiplex PCR; TCRdb keeps only in-frame clonotypes and omits some of them. The sample lists approximately 290,000 clones, 75% to 85% seen once, with roughly 0.31% in the top ten. The sample consisted of PBMCs. These receptors all stem from a girl aged 2-10 years in good health and CMV-seronegative.

This clone was detected only once. The gene calls are TRBV10-3 and TRBJ1-5; no clear D. This CDR3 spans 14 amino acids. The V gene's germline CDR1 is ENHRY and CDR2 SYGVKD. Trimming took 6 bases from V and 0 from J, leaving 9 bases between them. The CDR3 reads CAISPGLSNQPQHF. For the CDR3, the DNA is TGTGCCATCAGCCCGGGTCTTAGCAATCAGCCCCAGCATTTT.

For the CDR3, the DNA is TGTGCCAGCAGTCCACAGCGGGATTTATACAATGAGCAGTTCTTC. Translation: CASSPQRDLYNEQFF. J is TRBJ2-1 and V is TRBV2; 7 nucleotides agree with TRBD2. Per the germline V gene, CDR1 is SNHLY and CDR2 is FYNNEI. The CDR3 contains 15 residues. V lost 5 bases, J lost 4 bases, and 8 bases stayed unmatched.

This clone has more than one count but fewer than ten. This chain joins TRBV2 and TRBJ2-1; D is ambiguous. This CDR3 contains 12 residues. Between the trimmed V and J ends, which lost 10 bases and 4 bases, there was a span of 11 bases. Per germline, CDR1 SNHLY and CDR2 FYNNEI. The CDR3 spells CATRLDYNEQFF. The CDR3 DNA reads as TGTGCCACCAGACTCGATTACAATGAGCAGTTCTTC.

This chain links TRBV9 with TRBJ2-7; possible D gene TRBD2, 6 bases. The CDR3 covers 14 residues. V was clipped by 7 bases and J by 2 bases, with 16 bases between them. The germline gives CDR1 SGDLS, CDR2 YYNGEE. Here the CDR3 reads CASARGSPTYEQYF. The CDR3 DNA reads TGTGCCAGCGCTCGGGGGAGCCCCACCTACGAGCAGTACTTC.

The chain has TRBV10-3 and TRBJ1-1; a possible D gene is TRBD1 (5 bases). Germline lookup yields CDR1 ENHRY and CDR2 SYGVKD. CDR3 length: 15 residues. V shed 10 bases and J shed 6 bases, with 24 bases lying between them. DNA for the CDR3: TGTGCCACCACCGGGACTTCTATGGTGCTCTCTGAAGCTTTCTTT. Its protein is CATTGTSMVLSEAFF.

This clone was seen a few times. The CDR3 protein is CASSWTSGRLRTGELFF. The CDR3 DNA sequence: TGTGCCAGCAGCTGGACTAGCGGGAGACTTCGGACCGGGGAGCTGTTTTTT. The chain carries TRBV7-9 and TRBJ2-2; 13 bases match TRBD2. The CDR3 has 17 amino acids. Per the germline V gene, CDR1 is SEHNR and CDR2 is FQNEAQ (reference sequence). Trimming at V came to 4 bases and at J to 5 bases, leaving 7 bases not matched to a gene.

The rearrangement links TRBV9 to TRBJ2-7; TRBD2 matches 7 bases. Germline V lookup: CDR1 SGDLS, CDR2 YYNGEE. The CDR3 runs 18 residues. The J segment lost 0 bases and the V segment lost 0 bases, leaving 12 bases of the junction unmatched. The CDR3 DNA reads TGTGCCAGCAGCGTAGGGGGGAGCGGGGCCCATAACTCCTACGAGCAGTACTTC. Residues: CASSVGGSGAHNSYEQYF.

This clone was seen only once. V and J are TRBV2 and TRBJ1-1; D gene ambiguous. There are 14 residues in the CDR3. V dropped 3 bases and J dropped 5 bases, with 13 bases sitting between them. CDR1 and CDR2 (germline): SNHLY, FYNNEI. CDR3 sequence: CASSDRSGLTEAFF. The CDR3, as DNA: TGTGCCAGCAGTGATCGGAGTGGGTTGACTGAAGCTTTCTTT.

A few counts support this clone. The chain combines TRBV5-1 with TRBJ2-7, with no clear D. Germline CDR1 is SGHRS and CDR2 is YFSETQ. The V gene lost 2 bases and the J gene lost 2 bases, with 8 bases spanning the gap. The CDR3 totals 13 residues. DNA of the CDR3: TGCGCCAGCAGCTTTAATACACCCTACGAGCAGTACTTC. As protein: CASSFNTPYEQYF.

For the CDR3, the DNA is TGCGCCAGCAGCTTAACGGGACAGGGGCCCACTGAAGCTTTCTTT. Translated, it gives CASSLTGQGPTEAFF. The V and J genes are TRBV5-1 and TRBJ1-1; the match to TRBD1 covers 10 bases. Trimming removed 2 bases from V and 4 bases from J; junction bases left unmatched: 5. The germline V gene encodes CDR1 SGHRS and CDR2 YFSETQ. CDR3 length: 15 amino acids.

In its sample, this clone was seen a few times. The chain links TRBV18 to TRBJ1-3; D is ambiguous. Trimming left V 2 bases short and J 0 bases short, with 14 bases between. Germline loops: CDR1 KGHSH, CDR2 LQKENI. The CDR3 contains 17 residues. In DNA, the CDR3 is TGTGCCAGCTCACCAGCCGCGAGTCTGTTCTCTGGAAACACCATATATTTT. Translated: CASSPAASLFSGNTIYF.

The chain links TRBV7-9 to TRBJ2-5; 10 bases align to TRBD1. Germline loops: CDR1 SEHNR, CDR2 FQNEAQ (reference sequence). With V trimmed by 5 bases and J by 3 bases, 12 bases remained unmatched. The length of the CDR3 is 17 residues. The CDR3 DNA sequence: TGTGCCAGCAGCACAGCCGGGACAGGGGTGGGAGAAGAGACCCAGTACTTC. Its protein is CASSTAGTGVGEETQYF.

Here the CDR3 DNA reads TGTGCCAGCAGTGAATTACTCAATGAGCAGTTCTTC. Protein sequence: CASSELLNEQFF. The rearrangement joins TRBV25-1 to TRBJ2-1, with D hard to call. Germline V gives CDR1 MGHDK, CDR2 SYGVNS. CDR3 length: 12 residues. Trimming left V 1 base short and J 6 bases short, with 4 bases between.